The 25 T cell receptor beta chains given below trace back to one sample, sequenced in a study of cytomegalovirus exposure and HLA in healthy donors. Primers for the PCR totalled 60 Vbeta and 13 Jbeta. Only in-frame clones appear in the TCRdb table, and some are missing; sequencing was by immunoSEQ multiplex PCR. The sample lists about 300,000 clones, about nine tenths occurring once. Sequencing used PBMCs. These receptors originate from a man aged 40-55 years in good health and CMV-seropositive.

V gene TRBV10-1 combines with J gene TRBJ2-7, with D perhaps matching TRBD1 (6 bases). Germline assignment: CDR1 WNHNN and CDR2 SYGVQD (reference sequence). CDR3 length: 15 residues. V lost 0 bases and J 6 bases, leaving 15 bases between the germline ends. The CDR3 here is CASSESKAGVAEQYF. The DNA of the CDR3 is TGCGCCAGCAGTGAGTCGAAAGCAGGGGTTGCCGAGCAGTACTTC.

The rearrangement uses TRBV29-1 and TRBJ2-7, with 8 bases identical to TRBD1. The CDR3 is 12 residues long. Trimming cost V 7 bases and J 4 bases; bases outside gene matches: 6. Germline CDR1 and CDR2: SQVTM and ANQGSEA. As DNA, the CDR3 is TGCAGCGCTGGACAGGGTCTTTACGAGCAGTACTTC. It encodes CSAGQGLYEQYF.

This sequence joins TRBV7-9 and TRBJ1-5; D might be TRBD1 (5 bases). Trimming left V 0 bases short and J 1 base short, with 10 bases between. This CDR3 region has 16 residues. CDR1 and CDR2 (germline): SEHNR, FQNEAQ (reference sequence). The CDR3 is CASSLAPGGSNQPQHF. The CDR3 DNA reads TGTGCCAGCAGCTTAGCGCCGGGGGGGAGCAATCAGCCCCAGCATTTT.

The chain uses TRBV19 and TRBJ2-1; 8 bases are a match to TRBD2. The germline gives CDR1 LNHDA, CDR2 SQIVND (reference sequence). V was pared by 8 bases and J by 6 bases, with 15 bases of the junction left unmatched. CDR3 length equals 16 residues. CDR3 amino acids: CASAQAWLAGVNEQFF. CDR3 DNA sequence: TGTGCCAGTGCTCAAGCCTGGCTAGCGGGCGTCAATGAGCAGTTCTTC.

V and J are TRBV7-2 and TRBJ2-1; possible D gene TRBD1, 6 bases. Germline lookup yields CDR1 SGHTA and CDR2 FQGNSA. This CDR3 is 19 amino acids long. The V gene lost 5 bases and the J gene lost 4 bases, with 27 bases spanning the gap. In nucleotides, the CDR3 is TGTGCCAGCAGCATTTCCCCGGGACACAACCATAGGGTGTACAATGAGCAGTTCTTC. Protein product: CASSISPGHNHRVYNEQFF. The variable domain in full, completed from reference TRBV7-2 and TRBJ2-1, reads GAGVSQSPSNKVTEKGKDVELRCDPISGHTALYWYRQSLGQGLEFLIYFQGNSAPDKSGLPSDRFSAERTGGSVSTLTIQRTQQEDSAVYLCASSISPGHNHRVYNEQFFGPGTRLTVL.

CDR3 sequence (DNA): TGTGCCAGCAGCTCCTACACACAGGTGAACACTGAAGCTTTCTTT. Translated: CASSSYTQVNTEAFF. The V gene is TRBV27, the J gene TRBJ1-1, with D possibly TRBD1 on 5 matching bases. The CDR3 consists of 15 residues. The germline V and J ends were trimmed by 6 bases and 0 bases, with 14 bases remaining between them. Germline V gives CDR1 MNHEY, CDR2 SMNVEV (reference sequence).

This clone has only a few counts. This chain links TRBV2 with TRBJ1-1, with TRBD1 identical over 7 bases. This CDR3 comprises 13 residues. Germline lookup yields CDR1 SNHLY and CDR2 FYNNEI. Unmatched junction bases numbered 3, after V lost 7 bases and J lost 1 base. The CDR3 DNA follows: TGTGCCAGCAACCCAGGGGGGAACACTGAAGCTTTCTTT. This translates into CASNPGGNTEAFF. Looking up the rest from reference TRBV2 and TRBJ1-1 gives the full variable domain: EPEVTQTPSHQVTQMGQEVILRCVPISNHLYFYWYRQILGQKVEFLVSFYNNEISEKSEIFDDQFSVERPDGSNFTLKIRSTKLEDSAMYFCASNPGGNTEAFFGQGTRLTVV.

This clone was seen a single time. The chain carries TRBV27 and TRBJ1-2; D ambiguous. The length of the CDR3 is 13 residues. The germline gives CDR1 MNHEY, CDR2 SMNVEV (reference sequence). V shed 4 bases and J shed 6 bases, with 12 bases lying between them. CDR3 coding DNA: TGTGCCAGCAGTTCTCCGGGGTCCAATGGCTACACCTTC. Its protein is CASSSPGSNGYTF.

This rearrangement joins TRBV7-8 to TRBJ2-1; 7 bases line up with TRBD1. The CDR3 sequence is 15 residues long. Trimming at V came to 3 bases and at J to 4 bases, leaving 6 bases not matched to a gene. Germline V lookup: CDR1 SGHVS, CDR2 FQNEAQ. The CDR3 sequence: CASSFKQGMYNEQFF. The CDR3 nucleotides are TGTGCCAGCAGCTTTAAACAGGGGATGTACAATGAGCAGTTCTTC. The entire variable domain, with the rest obtained from reference TRBV7-8 and TRBJ2-1, is as follows: GAGVSQSPRYKVAKRGQDVALRCDPISGHVSLFWYQQALGQGPEFLTYFQNEAQLDKSGLPSDRFFAERPEGSVSTLKIQRTQQEDSAVYLCASSFKQGMYNEQFFGPGTRLTVL.

The chain couples TRBV2 to TRBJ2-7; 8 nucleotides match TRBD2. V dropped 10 bases and J dropped 3; count of bases not matched to a gene: 14. The CDR3 is 15 residues long. Germline values: CDR1 SNHLY, CDR2 FYNNEI. The CDR3 protein is CANGGGGAGFYEQYF. The CDR3 DNA reads as TGTGCCAACGGGGGGGGAGGAGCGGGATTCTACGAGCAGTACTTC.

The rearrangement uses TRBV5-4 and TRBJ1-1; TRBD1 matches at 8 bases. The CDR3 runs 15 residues. CDR1 and CDR2 from the germline V gene are SGHNT and YYREEE (reference sequence). The trim removed 4 bases at V and 1 base at J, leaving 6 bases unmatched. CDR3 nucleotide sequence: TGTGCCAGCAGCGGAACCGGGACAGGGAACACTGAAGCTTTCTTT. Its protein product is CASSGTGTGNTEAFF.

The gene calls are TRBV19 and TRBJ2-3, with D possibly being TRBD2 (5 bases). CDR1 and CDR2 from the germline V gene are LNHDA and SQIVND (reference sequence). V shed 6 bases and J shed 2 bases, with 12 bases lying between them. The CDR3 consists of 14 residues. Here the CDR3 reads CASSPSGYTDTQYF. The CDR3 DNA reads as TGTGCCAGTAGCCCCTCGGGGTACACAGATACGCAGTATTTT.

This clone was seen a handful of times. This chain uses TRBV2 with TRBJ1-2; D may be TRBD1 (6 bases). The CDR3 is 13 residues long. With 3 bases removed from V and 8 bases from J, the gap between germline ends came to 13 bases. Germline V gene sequence: CDR1 SNHLY, CDR2 FYNNEI. This CDR3 reads CASSEVRGSGYTF. The DNA for the CDR3 is TGTGCCAGCAGTGAGGTCAGGGGATCCGGCTACACCTTC.

J is TRBJ2-7 and V is TRBV7-2, with 7 bases identical to TRBD1. After removal of 5 bases from V and 3 bases from J, the junction contained 7 bases not matched to a gene. The CDR3 is made up of 14 amino acids. Germline assignment: CDR1 SGHTA and CDR2 FQGNSA. The DNA for the CDR3 is TGTGCCAGCAGCGCCGGGACAGACTACTACGAGCAGTACTTC. The encoded protein is CASSAGTDYYEQYF.

The rearrangement uses TRBV28 and TRBJ2-7, with 8 positions matching TRBD1. The CDR3 spans 15 residues. The trim removed 6 bases at V and 0 bases at J, leaving 7 bases unmatched. CDR1 and CDR2 from the germline V gene are MDHEN and SYDVKM. The CDR3 region is CASSQGQAFSYEQYF. DNA for the CDR3: TGTGCCAGCAGCCAGGGACAGGCCTTCTCCTACGAGCAGTACTTC.

The chain combines TRBV7-6 with TRBJ2-5; 7 nucleotides line up with TRBD1. The CDR3 runs to 16 residues. The trim removed 4 bases at V and 5 bases at J, leaving 13 bases unmatched. Germline loops: CDR1 SGHVS, CDR2 FNYEAQ. CDR3 in amino acids: CASSSRQGLIGETQYF. In DNA form, the CDR3 reads TGTGCCAGCAGCTCCAGACAGGGCTTAATAGGGGAGACCCAGTACTTC.

The chain links TRBV25-1 to TRBJ1-2; D possibly corresponds to TRBD1 (6 bases). The CDR3 is 12 amino acids. Germline CDR1 MGHDK, CDR2 SYGVNS. V was pared by 10 bases and J by 2 bases, with 11 bases between. The CDR3 DNA reads TGTGCCACTCAACAGGGCAACTATGGCTACACCTTC. This translates into CATQQGNYGYTF.

The chain is built from TRBV4-1 and TRBJ2-7; D may be TRBD2 (6 bases). This CDR3 is built from 16 residues. With 2 bases removed from V and 3 bases from J, the gap between germline ends came to 17 bases. The germline CDR1 and CDR2 sequences are MGHRA and YSYEKL. The CDR3 is CASSQLSGRYDYEQYF. The DNA for the CDR3 is TGCGCCAGCAGCCAACTCTCCGGGAGATACGACTACGAGCAGTACTTC.

The chain carries TRBV11-2 and TRBJ1-1, with a weak D call TRBD1 (5 bases). Between the trimmed V and J ends, which lost 4 bases and 4 bases, there was a span of 13 bases. Germline V gene sequence: CDR1 SGHAT, CDR2 FQNNGV. The CDR3 is 14 amino acids. DNA for the CDR3: TGTGCCAGCAGCTATCGACCAGGGTTCACTGAAGCTTTCTTT. Translating gives CASSYRPGFTEAFF.

This rearrangement joins TRBV10-3 to TRBJ2-5, with D maybe TRBD2 (5 bases). Germline V gives CDR1 ENHRY, CDR2 SYGVKD. The CDR3 length is 13 residues. Trimming pared 6 bases from V and 5 bases from J, leaving 13 bases between. The CDR3 sequence is CAIRRLERETQYF. CDR3 DNA sequence: TGTGCCATCAGAAGACTCGAGCGGGAGACCCAGTACTTC.

The chain recombines TRBV28 with TRBJ2-1; tentatively, D is TRBD2 (5 bases). The germline CDR1 and CDR2 sequences are MDHEN and SYDVKM. Trimming shortened V by 7 bases and J by 2 bases, and 12 bases separated the two germline ends. CDR3 size: 14 residues. The CDR3 DNA follows: TGTGCCAGCACTCAGGCGGGTGCCTACAATGAGCAGTTCTTC. Amino acid sequence: CASTQAGAYNEQFF.

The chain employs TRBV18 and TRBJ2-3; 10 bases are shared with TRBD1. The CDR3 totals 17 residues. CDR1 and CDR2 (germline): KGHSH, LQKENI. V trimming: 4 bases; J trimming: 4 bases; junction bases outside the gene matches: 11. The CDR3 DNA sequence: TGTGCCAGCTCACTCGAGACCGGGACAGGGGTAGCAGATACGCAGTATTTT. Encoded protein: CASSLETGTGVADTQYF. Full variable domain (remainder filled in from reference TRBV18 and TRBJ2-3): NAGVMQNPRHLVRRRGQEARLRCSPMKGHSHVYWYRQLPEEGLKFMVYLQKENIIDESGMPKERFSAEFPKEGPSILRIQQVVRGDSAAYFCASSLETGTGVADTQYFGPGTRLTVL.

The genes are TRBV14 and TRBJ2-5; D gene ambiguous. CDR3 size: 14 residues. Deletions cut 0 bases from V and 2 bases from J, with 7 bases between. From germline, CDR1 is SGHDN and CDR2 FVKESK. The CDR3 here is CASSQDRVQETQYF. DNA for the CDR3: TGTGCCAGCAGCCAAGATCGAGTTCAAGAGACCCAGTACTTC.

The chain is built from TRBV7-3 and TRBJ2-3; 11 nucleotides agree with TRBD1. This CDR3 spans 16 amino acids. Germline CDR1 and CDR2: SGHTA and FQGTGA. Germline trimming cut 2 bases from V and 5 bases from J; bases unmatched to any gene: 6. The CDR3 spells CASSLWGQGVRDTQYF. CDR3 DNA: TGTGCCAGCAGCTTATGGGGACAGGGGGTAAGAGATACGCAGTATTTT. Using reference TRBV7-3 and TRBJ2-3 for the parts outside the CDR3, the full variable domain is GAGVSQTPSNKVTEKGKYVELRCDPISGHTALYWYRQSLGQGPEFLIYFQGTGAADDSGLPNDRFFAVRPEGSVSTLKIQRTERGDSAVYLCASSLWGQGVRDTQYFGPGTRLTVL.

This chain joins TRBV15 and TRBJ1-2, with D uncertain. This CDR3 spans 15 amino acids. V lost 1 base and J 4 bases, leaving 13 bases between the germline ends. In germline, CDR1 is LNHNV, CDR2 YYDKDF (reference sequence). The CDR3 reads CATSRVKEGGYGYTF. For the CDR3, the DNA is TGTGCCACCAGCAGAGTCAAAGAGGGCGGCTATGGCTACACCTTC. Variable domain in full (rest from reference TRBV15 and TRBJ1-2): DAMVIQNPRYQVTQFGKPVTLSCSQTLNHNVMYWYQQKSSQAPKLLFHYYDKDFNNEADTPDNFQSRRPNTSFCFLDIRSPGLGDTAMYLCATSRVKEGGYGYTFGSGTRLTVV.